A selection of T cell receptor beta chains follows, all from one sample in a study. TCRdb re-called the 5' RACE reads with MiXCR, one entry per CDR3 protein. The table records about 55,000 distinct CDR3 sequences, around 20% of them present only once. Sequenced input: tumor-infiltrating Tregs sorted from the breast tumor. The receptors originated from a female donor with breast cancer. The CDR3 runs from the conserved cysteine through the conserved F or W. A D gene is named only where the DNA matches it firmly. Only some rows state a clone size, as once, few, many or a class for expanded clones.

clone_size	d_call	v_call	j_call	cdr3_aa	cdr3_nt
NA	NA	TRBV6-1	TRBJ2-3	CASSEVERYTDTQYF	TGTGCCAGCAGTGAAGTCGAGAGATACACAGATACGCAGTATTTT
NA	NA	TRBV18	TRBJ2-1	CASSPDSPLYNEQFF	TGTGCCAGCTCACCAGACAGTCCCCTCTACAATGAGCAGTTCTTC
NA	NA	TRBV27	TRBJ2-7	CASRKKGRALAYEQYF	TGTGCCAGCAGAAAAAAGGGGCGGGCTTTAGCCTACGAGCAGTACTTC
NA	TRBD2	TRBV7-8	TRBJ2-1	CASSQMTSGRHNEQFF	TGTGCCAGCAGTCAGATGACTAGCGGGAGACACAATGAGCAGTTCTTC
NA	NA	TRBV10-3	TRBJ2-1	CAITGSILEGNNEQLF	TGTGCCATCACTGGGTCGATTCTAGAGGGGAACAATGAGCAGCTCTTC
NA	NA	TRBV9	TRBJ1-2	CASSDSRGSGGYTF	TGTGCCAGCAGCGACTCCAGGGGATCTGGTGGCTACACCTTC
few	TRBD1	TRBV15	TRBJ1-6	CATSTLTGGNSPLHF	TGTGCCACCAGCACCCTGACAGGGGGGAATTCACCCCTCCACTTT
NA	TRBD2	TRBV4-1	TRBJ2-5	CASSQVAGTSRETQYF	TGCGCCAGCAGCCAAGTCGCCGGGACTAGCCGGGAGACCCAGTACTTC
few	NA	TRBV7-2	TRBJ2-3	CASSYEGGRGDTQYF	TGTGCCAGCAGCTATGAGGGGGGAAGGGGAGATACGCAGTATTTT
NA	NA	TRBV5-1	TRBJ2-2	CASSLIPTGELFF	TGCGCCAGCAGCTTGATTCCCACCGGGGAGCTGTTTTTT
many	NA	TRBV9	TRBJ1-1	CASSVEVQGGTEAFF	TGTGCCAGCAGCGTAGAGGTCCAGGGTGGCACTGAAGCTTTCTTT
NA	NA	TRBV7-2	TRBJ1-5	CASSLDIGTRDQPQHF	TGTGCCAGCAGCTTAGATATTGGGACACGGGACCAGCCCCAGCATTTT
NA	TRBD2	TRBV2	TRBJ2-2	CASSGGRTGELFF	TGTGCCAGCAGTGGCGGGAGGACCGGGGAGCTGTTTTTT
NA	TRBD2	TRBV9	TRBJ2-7	CASSVSAGEVYEQYF	TGTGCCAGCAGCGTTTCGGCGGGAGAAGTCTACGAGCAGTACTTC
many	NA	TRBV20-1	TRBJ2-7	CSAPRTICEQYF	TGCAGTGCCCCCAGGACTATCTGCGAGCAGTACTTC
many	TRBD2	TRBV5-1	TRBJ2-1	CASSLEAGYNEQFF	TGCGCCAGCAGCTTGGAAGCGGGGTACAATGAGCAGTTCTTC
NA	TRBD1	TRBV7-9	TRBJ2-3	CASSSDRNEYF	TGTGCCAGCAGCTCGGACAGGAATGAGTATTTT
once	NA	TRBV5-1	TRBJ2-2	CASSVIQGNTGELFF	TGCGCCAGCAGCGTGATTCAGGGGAACACCGGGGAGCTGTTTTTT
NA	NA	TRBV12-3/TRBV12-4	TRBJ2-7	CASTLDRHSYEQYF	TGTGCCAGCACCTTGGACAGACACTCCTACGAGCAGTACTTC
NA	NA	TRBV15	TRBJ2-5	CATSRGPQRVQETQYF	TGTGCCACCAGCAGAGGCCCCCAGCGGGTCCAAGAGACCCAGTACTTC
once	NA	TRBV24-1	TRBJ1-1	CATAELREAFF	TGTGCCACTGCCGAGTTAAGGGAGGCTTTCTTT
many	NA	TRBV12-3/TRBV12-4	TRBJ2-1	CASSPYNNEQFF	TGTGCCAGCAGTCCCTATAACAATGAGCAGTTCTTC
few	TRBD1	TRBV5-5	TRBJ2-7	CASSSYRDSYEQYF	TGTGCCAGCAGCTCGTACCGGGACAGTTACGAGCAGTACTTC
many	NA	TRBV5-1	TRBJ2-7	CASSPEGLDEQYF	TGCGCCAGCAGCCCCGAGGGATTGGACGAGCAGTACTTC
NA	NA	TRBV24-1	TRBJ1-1	CATSGRTGTNTEAFF	TGTGCCACCAGTGGTCGGACGGGAACGAACACTGAAGCTTTCTTT
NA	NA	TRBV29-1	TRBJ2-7	CSVERIGPSGEQYF	TGCAGCGTTGAACGGATCGGCCCTTCGGGCGAGCAGTACTTC
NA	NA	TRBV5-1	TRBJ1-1	CASSLAGAANTEAFF	TGCGCCAGCAGCTTGGCCGGGGCGGCGAACACTGAAGCTTTCTTT
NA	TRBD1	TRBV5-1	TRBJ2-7	CASRPGQGAEQYF	TGCGCCAGCAGGCCGGGACAGGGTGCCGAGCAGTACTTC
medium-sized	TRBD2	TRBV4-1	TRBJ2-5	CASSRQREGETQYF	TGCGCCAGCAGCCGACAGCGGGAGGGGGAGACCCAGTACTTC
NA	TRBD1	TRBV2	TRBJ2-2	CASRGQGKTGELFF	TGTGCCAGCAGGGGACAGGGGAAGACCGGGGAGCTGTTTTTT